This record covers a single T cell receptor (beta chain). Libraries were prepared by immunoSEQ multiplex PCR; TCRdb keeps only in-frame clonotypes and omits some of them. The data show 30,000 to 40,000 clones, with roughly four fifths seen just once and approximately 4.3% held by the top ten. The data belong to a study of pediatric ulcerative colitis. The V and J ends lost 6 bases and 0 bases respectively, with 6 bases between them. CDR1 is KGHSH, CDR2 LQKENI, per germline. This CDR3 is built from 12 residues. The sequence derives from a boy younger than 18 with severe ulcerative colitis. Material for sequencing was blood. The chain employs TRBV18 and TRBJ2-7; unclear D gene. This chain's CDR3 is CASSLGSYEQYF. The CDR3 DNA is TGTGCCAGCTCCCTAGGCTCCTACGAGCAGTACTTC.